These T cell receptor beta chains were read from a single sample in a study of cytomegalovirus exposure and HLA in healthy donors. Clones were sequenced by immunoSEQ multiplex PCR, and TCRdb holds only the in-frame ones, with some missing. The table shows more than 90,000 clones, with approximately 72% occurring only once. The sequenced sample was PBMCs. The receptors were sampled from a man aged 40-49 years in good health and CMV-seropositive. The CDR3 runs from the conserved cysteine through the conserved F or W. D genes are given only for firm matches. A clone size is listed for some rows: how often the clone was seen (once, few, many), or a class if it is expanded.

v_call,j_call,cdr3_length,clone_size,d_call,cdr3_aa,cdr3_nt
TRBV6-1,TRBJ1-2,16,NA,NA,CASSERSEILNYGYTF,TGTGCCAGCAGTGAACGGTCCGAAATCCTTAACTATGGCTACACCTTC
TRBV19,TRBJ1-5,12,NA,NA,CASSPRGQPQHF,TGTGCCAGTAGTCCTCGAGGGCAGCCCCAGCATTTT
TRBV2,TRBJ1-2,11,NA,NA,CASRIGRGYTF,TGTGCCAGCAGAATTGGGCGTGGCTACACCTTC
TRBV11-2,TRBJ1-2,13,NA,NA,CASSSGAPRGYTF,TGTGCCAGCAGTTCAGGGGCCCCCCGCGGCTACACCTTC
TRBV23-1,TRBJ1-3,17,NA,NA,CASSQLTDEVSGNTIYF,TGCGCCAGCAGTCAATTGACCGACGAGGTCTCTGGAAACACCATATATTTT
TRBV6-5,TRBJ1-4,15,NA,NA,CASRGAQGINEKLFF,TGTGCCAGCAGAGGGGCTCAGGGTATTAATGAAAAACTGTTTTTT
TRBV13,TRBJ2-3,15,NA,TRBD2,CASRLAGGPIDTQYF,TGTGCCAGCAGACTAGCGGGAGGGCCAATAGATACGCAGTATTTT
TRBV5-4,TRBJ2-3,13,NA,NA,CASTGVNTDTQYF,TGTGCCAGCACGGGGGTAAACACAGATACGCAGTATTTT
TRBV28,TRBJ2-1,16,once,TRBD2,CASSPLGRETYNEQFF,TGTGCCAGCAGTCCTTTAGGGCGGGAGACCTACAATGAGCAGTTCTTC
TRBV5-1,TRBJ2-7,14,NA,TRBD2,CASRLAGELYEQYF,TGCGCCAGCAGACTAGCGGGGGAGTTGTACGAGCAGTACTTC
TRBV6-5,TRBJ1-2,12,NA,TRBD1,CASSFDRGVYTF,TGTGCCAGCAGCTTCGACAGGGGTGTCTACACCTTC
TRBV25-1,TRBJ2-5,13,NA,TRBD1,CASSDDREETQYF,TGTGCCAGCAGTGACGACAGGGAAGAGACCCAGTACTTC
TRBV2,TRBJ1-5,13,NA,NA,CASSDRLNQPQHF,TGTGCCAGCAGTGACCGGTTAAATCAGCCCCAGCATTTT
TRBV4-1,TRBJ2-7,16,NA,NA,CASSQDGGGFSYEQYF,TGCGCCAGCAGCCAAGATGGAGGCGGTTTCTCCTACGAGCAGTACTTC
TRBV29-1,TRBJ1-2,12,NA,NA,CSVTQGGYGYTF,TGCAGCGTTACCCAGGGAGGCTATGGCTACACCTTC